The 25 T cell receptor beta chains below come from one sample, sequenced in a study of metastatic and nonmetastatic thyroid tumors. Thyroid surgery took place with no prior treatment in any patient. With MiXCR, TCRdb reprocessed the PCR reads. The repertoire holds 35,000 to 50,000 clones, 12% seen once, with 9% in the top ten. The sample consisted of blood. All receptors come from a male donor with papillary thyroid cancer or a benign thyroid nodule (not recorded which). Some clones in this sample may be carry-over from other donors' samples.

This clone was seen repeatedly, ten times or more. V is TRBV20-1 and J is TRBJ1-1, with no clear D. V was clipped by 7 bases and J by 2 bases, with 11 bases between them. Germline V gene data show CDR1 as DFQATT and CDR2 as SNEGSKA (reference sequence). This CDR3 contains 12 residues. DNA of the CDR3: TGCAGTGGTTTCCCCCGAAACACTGAAGCTTTCTTT. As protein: CSGFPRNTEAFF.

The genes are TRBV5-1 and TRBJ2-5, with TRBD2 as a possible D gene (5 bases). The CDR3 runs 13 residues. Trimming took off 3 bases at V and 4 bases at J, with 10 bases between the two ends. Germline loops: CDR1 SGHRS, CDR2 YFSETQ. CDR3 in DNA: TGCGCCAGCAGCTCCCGTCGGGGAGAGACCCAGTACTTC. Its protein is CASSSRRGETQYF.

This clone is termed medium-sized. The chain's CDR3 is CASTVGHSYEQYF. The CDR3 DNA follows: TGTGCCAGCACAGTCGGTCACTCCTACGAGCAGTACTTC. The gene calls are TRBV6-2 or TRBV6-3 and TRBJ2-7; no clear D gene. The CDR3 length is 13 residues. Germline V lookup: CDR1 MNHEY, CDR2 SVGEGT. V lost 7 bases and J lost 0, with 10 bases in between.

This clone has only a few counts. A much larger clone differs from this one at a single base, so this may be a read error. CDR3 protein: CASSLSGKRADTQYF. CDR3 in DNA: TGTGCCAGCAGCCTTAGCGGGAAGAGGGCAGATACGCAGTATTTT. The J gene is TRBJ2-3, the V gene TRBV5-4; 8 bases are a match to TRBD2. Trimming removed 4 bases from V and 4 bases from J; junction bases left unmatched: 8. Germline-derived CDR1 and CDR2 are SGHNT and YYREEE (reference sequence). This CDR3 has 15 amino acids.

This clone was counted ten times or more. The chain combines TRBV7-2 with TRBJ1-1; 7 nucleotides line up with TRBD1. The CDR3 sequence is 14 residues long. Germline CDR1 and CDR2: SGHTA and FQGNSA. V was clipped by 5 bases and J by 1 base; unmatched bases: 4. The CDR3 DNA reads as TGTGCCAGCAGCGGGCAGGGGGGGAACACTGAAGCTTTCTTT. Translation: CASSGQGGNTEAFF.

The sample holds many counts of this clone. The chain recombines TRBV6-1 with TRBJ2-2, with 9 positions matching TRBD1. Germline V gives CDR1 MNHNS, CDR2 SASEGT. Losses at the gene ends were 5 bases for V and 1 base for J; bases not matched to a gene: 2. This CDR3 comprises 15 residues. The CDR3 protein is CASSSTGGNTGELFF. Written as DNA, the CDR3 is TGTGCCAGCAGTTCGACAGGGGGGAACACCGGGGAGCTGTTTTTT.

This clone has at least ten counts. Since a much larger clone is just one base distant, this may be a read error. CDR3 sequence: CAISRDRGNQPQHF. The CDR3 nucleotides read TGTGCCATCAGCAGAGACAGGGGCAATCAGCCCCAGCATTTT. The rearrangement uses TRBV15 and TRBJ1-5; 7 nucleotides align to TRBD1. Germline V gives CDR1 LNHNV, CDR2 YYDKDF (reference sequence). The CDR3 sequence is 14 residues long. Filled out from reference TRBV15 and TRBJ1-5, the complete variable domain reads DAMVIQNPRYQVTQFGKPVTLSCSQTLNHNVMYWYQQKSSQAPKLLFHYYDKDFNNEADTPDNFQSRRPNTSFCFLDIRSPGLGDTAMYLCAISRDRGNQPQHFGDGTRLSIL.

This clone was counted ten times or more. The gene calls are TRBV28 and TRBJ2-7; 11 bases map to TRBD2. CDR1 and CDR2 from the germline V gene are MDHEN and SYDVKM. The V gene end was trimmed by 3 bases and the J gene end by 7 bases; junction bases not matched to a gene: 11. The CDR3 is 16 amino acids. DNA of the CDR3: TGTGCCAGCAGTTTTAAGCTAGCGGGAGGTATGGGTGAGCAGTACTTC. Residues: CASSFKLAGGMGEQYF.

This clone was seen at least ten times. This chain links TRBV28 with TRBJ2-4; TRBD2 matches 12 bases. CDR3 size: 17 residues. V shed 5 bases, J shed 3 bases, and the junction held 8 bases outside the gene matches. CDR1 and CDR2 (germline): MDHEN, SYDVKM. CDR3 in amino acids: CASSTRLAGVSKNIQYF. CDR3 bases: TGTGCCAGCAGTACTCGACTAGCGGGAGTTAGCAAAAACATTCAGTACTTC.

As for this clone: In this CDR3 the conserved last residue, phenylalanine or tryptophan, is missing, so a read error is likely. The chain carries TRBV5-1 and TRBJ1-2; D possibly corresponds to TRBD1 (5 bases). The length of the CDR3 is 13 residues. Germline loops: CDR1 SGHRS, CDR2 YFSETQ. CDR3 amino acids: CASGLGENYGYTI. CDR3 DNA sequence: TGCGCCAGCGGCTTGGGGGAGAACTATGGCTACACCATC.

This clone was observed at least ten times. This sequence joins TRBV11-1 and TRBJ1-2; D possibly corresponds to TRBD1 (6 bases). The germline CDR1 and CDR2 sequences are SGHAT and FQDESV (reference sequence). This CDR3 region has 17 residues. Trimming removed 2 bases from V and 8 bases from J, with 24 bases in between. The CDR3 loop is CASSLYPPRGASSGYTF. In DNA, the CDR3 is TGTGCCAGCAGCTTATATCCCCCTAGGGGGGCGTCTAGCGGCTACACCTTC.

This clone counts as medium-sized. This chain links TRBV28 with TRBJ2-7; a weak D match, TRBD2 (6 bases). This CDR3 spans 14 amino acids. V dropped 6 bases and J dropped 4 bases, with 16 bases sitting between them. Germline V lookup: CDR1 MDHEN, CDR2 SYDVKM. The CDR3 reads CASRPGAGRYEQYF. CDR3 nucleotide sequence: TGTGCCAGCAGGCCAGGCGCGGGAAGGTACGAGCAGTACTTC.

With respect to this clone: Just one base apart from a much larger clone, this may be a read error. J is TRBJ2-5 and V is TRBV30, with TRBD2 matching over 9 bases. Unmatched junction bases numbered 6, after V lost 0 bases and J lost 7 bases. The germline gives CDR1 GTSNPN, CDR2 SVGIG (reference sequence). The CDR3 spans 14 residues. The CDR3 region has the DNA TGTGCCTGGAGTGTAGTTCCAGCGGGGGGGACCCAGTACTTC. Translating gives CAWSVVPAGGTQYF.

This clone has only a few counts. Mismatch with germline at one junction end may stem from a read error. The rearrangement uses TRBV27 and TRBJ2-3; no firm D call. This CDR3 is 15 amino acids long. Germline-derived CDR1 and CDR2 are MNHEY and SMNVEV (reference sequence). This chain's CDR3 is CASSLLELGTDKQYF. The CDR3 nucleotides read TGTGCCAGCAGTTTACTAGAGCTAGGCACAGATAAGCAGTATTTT.

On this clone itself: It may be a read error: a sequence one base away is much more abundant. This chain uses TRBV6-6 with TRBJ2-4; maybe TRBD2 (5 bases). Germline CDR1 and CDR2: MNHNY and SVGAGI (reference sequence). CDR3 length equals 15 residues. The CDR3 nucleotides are TGTGCCAGTAGCGTCTCTACAGTAGCCAAAAACATTCAGTACTTT. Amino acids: CASSVSTVAKNIQYF.

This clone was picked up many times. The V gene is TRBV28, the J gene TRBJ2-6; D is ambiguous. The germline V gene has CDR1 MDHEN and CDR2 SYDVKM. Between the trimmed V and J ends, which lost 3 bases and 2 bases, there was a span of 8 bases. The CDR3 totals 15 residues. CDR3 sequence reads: CASSFGITGANVLTF. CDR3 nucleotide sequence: TGTGCCAGCAGTTTTGGTATTACTGGGGCCAACGTCCTGACTTTC.

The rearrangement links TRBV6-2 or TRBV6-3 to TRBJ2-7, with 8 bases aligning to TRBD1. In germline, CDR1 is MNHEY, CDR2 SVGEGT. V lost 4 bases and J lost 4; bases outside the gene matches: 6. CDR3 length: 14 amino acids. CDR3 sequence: CASSWADRAYEQYF. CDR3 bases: TGTGCCAGCAGTTGGGCGGACAGGGCTTACGAGCAGTACTTC.

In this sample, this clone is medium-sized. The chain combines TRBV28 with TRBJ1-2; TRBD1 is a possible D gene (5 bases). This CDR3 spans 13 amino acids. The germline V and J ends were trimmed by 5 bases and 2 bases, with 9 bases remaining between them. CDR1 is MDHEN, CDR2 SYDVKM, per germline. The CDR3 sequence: CASSLGGNYGYTF. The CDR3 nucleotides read TGTGCCAGCAGTCTGGGGGGAAACTATGGCTACACCTTC.

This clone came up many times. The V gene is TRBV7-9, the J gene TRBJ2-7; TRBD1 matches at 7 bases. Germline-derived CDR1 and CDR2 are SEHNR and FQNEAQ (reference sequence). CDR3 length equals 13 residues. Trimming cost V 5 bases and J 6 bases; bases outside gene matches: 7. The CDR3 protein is CASSPRAGGEQYF. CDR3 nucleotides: TGTGCCAGCAGCCCCCGCGCAGGGGGCGAGCAGTACTTC.

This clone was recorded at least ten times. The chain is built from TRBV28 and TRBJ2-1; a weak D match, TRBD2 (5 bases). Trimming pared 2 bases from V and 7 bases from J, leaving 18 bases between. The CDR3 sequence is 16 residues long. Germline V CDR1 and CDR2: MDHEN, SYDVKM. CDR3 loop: CASSLGLRRRGNEQFF. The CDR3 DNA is TGTGCCAGCAGTTTAGGACTTAGACGTCGTGGGAATGAGCAGTTCTTC.

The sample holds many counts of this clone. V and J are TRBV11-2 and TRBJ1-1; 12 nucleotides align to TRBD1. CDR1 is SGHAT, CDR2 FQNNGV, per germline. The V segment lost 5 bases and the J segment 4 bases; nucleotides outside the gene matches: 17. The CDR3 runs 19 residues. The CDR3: CASSRNRPGQGASGTEAFF. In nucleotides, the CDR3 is TGTGCCAGCAGCCGTAATAGACCGGGACAGGGGGCTAGTGGCACTGAAGCTTTCTTT.

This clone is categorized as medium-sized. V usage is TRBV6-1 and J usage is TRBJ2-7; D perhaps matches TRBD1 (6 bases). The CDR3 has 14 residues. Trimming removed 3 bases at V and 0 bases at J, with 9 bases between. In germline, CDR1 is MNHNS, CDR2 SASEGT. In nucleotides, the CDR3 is TGTGCCAGCAGTGAGGACAGAGGCTCCTACGAGCAGTACTTC. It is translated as CASSEDRGSYEQYF.

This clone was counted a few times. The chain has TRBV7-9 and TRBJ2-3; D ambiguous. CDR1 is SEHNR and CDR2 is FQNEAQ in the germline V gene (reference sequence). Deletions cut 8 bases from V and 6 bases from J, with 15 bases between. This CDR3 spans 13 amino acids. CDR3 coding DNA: TGTGCCAGCCTCGGGCTCGTCCCTGATACGCAGTATTTT. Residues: CASLGLVPDTQYF. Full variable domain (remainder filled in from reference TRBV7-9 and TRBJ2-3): DTGVSQNPRHKITKRGQNVTFRCDPISEHNRLYWYRQTLGQGPEFLTYFQNEAQLEKSRLLSDRFSAERPKGSFSTLEIQRTEQGDSAMYLCASLGLVPDTQYFGPGTRLTVL.

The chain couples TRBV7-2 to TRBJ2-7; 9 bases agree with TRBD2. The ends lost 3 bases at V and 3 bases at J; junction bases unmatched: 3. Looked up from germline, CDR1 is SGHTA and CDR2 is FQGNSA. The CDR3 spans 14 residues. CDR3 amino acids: CASSLFSGSYEQYF. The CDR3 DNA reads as TGTGCCAGCAGCTTGTTTAGCGGGAGCTACGAGCAGTACTTC.

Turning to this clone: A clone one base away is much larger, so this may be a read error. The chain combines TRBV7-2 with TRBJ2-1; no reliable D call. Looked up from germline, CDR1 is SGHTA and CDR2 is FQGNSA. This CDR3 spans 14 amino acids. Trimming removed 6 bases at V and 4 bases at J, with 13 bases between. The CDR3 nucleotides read TGTGCCAGCAGTCAGACTGGCCTGTACAATGAGCAGTTCTTC. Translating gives CASSQTGLYNEQFF.